This T cell receptor beta chain was observed in a study of patients and donors after allogeneic stem cell transplantation. TCRdb re-called the RT-PCR reads with MiXCR, one entry per CDR3 protein. Found here are 150,000 to 250,000 distinct CDR3 sequences, 40% to 45% of them singletons; the top ten hold 33%. Germline loops: CDR1 LGHDT, CDR2 YNNKEL (reference sequence). The CDR3 totals 16 residues. V was pared by 2 bases and J by 7 bases, with 18 bases between. The V gene is TRBV3-1, the J gene TRBJ2-1; D is perhaps TRBD2 (5 bases). The source of this sequence is a human donor who was either an allogeneic HSCT recipient or a stem cell or donor lymphocyte infusion donor (not recorded which). It is not recorded whose cells these are; they may come from a transplant donor. The sequencing sample was made of blood, either unsorted or a sorted T cell fraction (not recorded which). The CDR3 DNA reads TGTGCCAGCAGCCAAAACCCTCTAACACCGGGAAATGAGCAGTTCTTC. It codes for CASSQNPLTPGNEQFF.